This TCR beta chain was recovered during a study of T cells in Graves' hyperthyroidism and ophthalmopathy. Germline assignment: CDR1 DFQATT and CDR2 SNEGSKA (reference sequence). The V gene end was trimmed by 6 bases and the J gene end by 5 bases; junction bases not matched to a gene: 7. The CDR3 is made up of 13 amino acids. Study-level results: Most clonotypes expanded in thyroid above 0.001 were likewise present in blood.

This clonotype was recorded at least ten times. As yet, its antigen is unknown. Reasons for excluding patients were uncontrolled infection, other autoimmune disease, pregnancy or lactation. The CDR3 regions of TCR beta were amplified from RNA transcripts. The HTBI primer set drove a first-round RT-PCR of the TCR CDR3. MiXCR, applied by TCRdb to the multiplex PCR reads, yields one record per CDR3 protein. The sample records over 700,000 distinct CDR3 sequences, about 17% being singletons. The sequence was obtained from a woman aged 45-65 years with Graves' hyperthyroidism that later progressed to Graves' ophthalmopathy. V is TRBV20-1 and J is TRBJ1-5; 7 positions match TRBD1. Sequenced material: blood. CDR3 DNA sequence: TGCAGTGCAACGACAGGGCCCGATCAGCCCCAGCATTTT. Its translation: CSATTGPDQPQHF.